The sequence of this TCR beta chain was determined in a study of shared clonotypes between healthy human individuals (TCRdb year 2020). Context from the whole study: The cohort included three men and a couple of women between 18 and 49 years of age. For each donor, CD4 naive and CD4 memory were each run on three plates, CD8 naive on two plates, and CD8 memory on one plate. Between about 0.85 and 9.5 billion PBMCs per donor were obtained by leukapheresis. To increase sequencing depth and limit assay-specific biases, TCR repertoire library preparation and sequencing were carried out by different laboratories using diverse techniques. To estimate repertoire size and how much clonotypes are shared between individuals, the study performed deep sequencing of blood TCR repertoires from a few healthy adults.

There are 14 amino acids in the CDR3, from cysteine to phenylalanine inclusive. This entry keeps only the CDR3 DNA: 42 bases, framed from base 1. CDR1 is given as SGHNT and CDR2 as YYREEE, both from the germline V gene (reference sequence). Cut back by 1 base and 2 bases, the V and J ends lie 9 bases apart. TCR CDR3 regions were amplified from genomic DNA by multiplex PCR using the deep immunoSEQ assay. Genomic DNA extracted from each cell subset was distributed evenly over all wells of several immunoSEQ 96-well plates, and each plate served as one replicate. For sorted subsets, each replicate PCR was loaded with approximately 190 ng genomic DNA, equivalent to 30,000 or so T cell genomes. Purified libraries were quantified with a Qubit 3.0 fluorometer, sized on a Bioanalyzer 2100, and re-quantified with the KAPA Library Quantification kit. A separate single-read 150-cycle Illumina NextSeq 550 flow cell was used to sequence each immunoSEQ 96-well plate. On the study's bioinformatics: Because the immunoSEQ output held only junctional sequences and lacked quality scores, the filtering could not match the filtering applied to full-length reads. Sequences were annotated with PyIR, a Python wrapper for IgBLAST v1.9, and V/J genes and CDR3 were assigned using IMGT germline references. Reads were filtered out if the reads had weak V/J assignments (E-value above 1e-6), no CDR3, stop codons, out-of-frame junctions, or ambiguous translated residues. A V3J clonotype was defined by an identical inferred V gene, J gene, and CDR3 amino acid sequence. Percentage overlap between repertoires was computed as shared unique clonotypes divided by the size of the smaller repertoire. Three approaches were used to assess repertoire richness: RTK rarefaction, the Chao1 estimator, and Recon v2.1 estimates of unobserved clonotypes. OLGA was used to compute generation probabilities for all TCRbeta clonotypes that the gDNA method yielded from several donors. This immuneACCESS table, as held by TCRdb, lists in-frame sequences with V and J called but not all clones. Of the missing ones, under half trace to an unresolved V gene in checked studies; the others have no known cause. V, J and clone size derive from that table, while D and trimming were established from the DNA sequence. Across this sample there are 400,000 to 600,000 clones, with approximately 94% seen only once. 0.064% of the sample belongs to the ten largest clones.

In regard to this clone: The clone's antigen remains unknown. No much larger clonotype is one base removed from it; base qualities were not supplied.

The donors were healthy, HIV-negative adults who had no recently reported acute infections or vaccinations. Only Caucasian adults living in Nashville, Tennessee, USA were represented among the donors. CD4+ T cells were enriched by magnetic negative selection; naive cells were then positively selected on CD45RA, and the negative fraction formed the memory subset. After blood collection by leukapheresis, PBMCs were isolated using Ficoll-Histopaque density gradient centrifugation and then cryopreserved in the vapor phase of liquid nitrogen. Purity and quantity of every magnetically sorted T cell population were checked by analytical flow cytometry. From each sorted fraction, genomic DNA was isolated and quantified by UV absorbance on a Nanodrop 2000c. Paper-wide results and their limitations: Across a few donors, around 5% of naive CD4, 3% to 3.5% of naive CD8, approximately 2.5% of memory CD4, and around 0.4% of memory CD8 clonotypes were shared. Rarefaction of sorted-subset datasets indicated incomplete sequencing despite the large sequencing depth. Higher generation probabilities were observed for clonotypes shared by all four sorted-subset donors than for non-shared clonotypes. Naive subsets generally had larger estimated clonotype richness than memory subsets. The genetic and exposure-history diversity represented was limited by the small number of donors. Pairwise subsampling indicated that sequencing depth was expected to affect the degree of clonotype sharing among donors. Sampling was restricted to blood, and TCR repertoires in tissues likely differ from the TCR repertoires found in blood.

The sequencing sample was made of naive CD4+ T cells sorted from blood. The sample's cell subset or site label, in plain terms: CD45RA+ positively selected. The clonotype comes from a woman in her twenties or thirties in good health. The chain was built from TRBV5-4 and TRBJ1-1, with no confidently assigned D gene. The nucleotides are TGTGCCAGCAGCTTGTCGAGGGCAAACACTGAAGCTTTCTTT. This encodes CASSLSRANTEAFF.